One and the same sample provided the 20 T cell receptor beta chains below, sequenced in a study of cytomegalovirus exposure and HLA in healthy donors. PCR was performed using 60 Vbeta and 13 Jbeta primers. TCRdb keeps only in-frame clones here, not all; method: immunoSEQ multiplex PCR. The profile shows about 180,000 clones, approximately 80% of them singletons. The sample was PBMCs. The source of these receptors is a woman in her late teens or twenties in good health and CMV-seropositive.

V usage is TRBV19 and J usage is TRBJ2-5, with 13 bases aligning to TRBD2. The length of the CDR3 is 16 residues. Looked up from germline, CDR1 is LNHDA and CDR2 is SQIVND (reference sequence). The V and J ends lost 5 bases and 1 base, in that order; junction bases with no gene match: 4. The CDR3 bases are TGTGCCAGTAGTTTGACTAGCGGGGGGTTCCAAGAGACCCAGTACTTC. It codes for CASSLTSGGFQETQYF.

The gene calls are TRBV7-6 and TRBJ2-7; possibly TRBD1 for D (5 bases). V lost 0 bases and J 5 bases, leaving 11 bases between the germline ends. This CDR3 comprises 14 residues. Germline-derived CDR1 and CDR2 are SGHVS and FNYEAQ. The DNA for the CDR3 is TGTGCCAGCAGCTTAGCGCAGGGATTCCACGAGCAGTACTTC. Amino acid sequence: CASSLAQGFHEQYF.

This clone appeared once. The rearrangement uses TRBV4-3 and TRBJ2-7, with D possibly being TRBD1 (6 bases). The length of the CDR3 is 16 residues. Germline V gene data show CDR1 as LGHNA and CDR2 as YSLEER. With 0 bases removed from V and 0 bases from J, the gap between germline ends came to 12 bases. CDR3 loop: CASSQDPGQSSYEQYF. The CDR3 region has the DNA TGCGCCAGCAGCCAAGACCCGGGACAAAGCTCCTACGAGCAGTACTTC.

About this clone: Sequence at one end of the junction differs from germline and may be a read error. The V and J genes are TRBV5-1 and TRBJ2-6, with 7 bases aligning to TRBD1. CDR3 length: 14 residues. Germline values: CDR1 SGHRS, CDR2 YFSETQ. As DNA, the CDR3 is TGCGCCAGCAGCTTAGTCGAGGGGGCCAACGGCCTGACTTTC. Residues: CASSLVEGANGLTF.

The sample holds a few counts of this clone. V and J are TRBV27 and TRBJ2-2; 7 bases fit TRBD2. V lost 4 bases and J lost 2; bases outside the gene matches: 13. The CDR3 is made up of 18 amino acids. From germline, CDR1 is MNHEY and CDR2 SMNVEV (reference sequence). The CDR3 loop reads CASSSRYTGLGNTGELFF. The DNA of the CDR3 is TGTGCCAGCAGTTCCCGCTACACCGGACTAGGAAACACCGGGGAGCTGTTTTTT.

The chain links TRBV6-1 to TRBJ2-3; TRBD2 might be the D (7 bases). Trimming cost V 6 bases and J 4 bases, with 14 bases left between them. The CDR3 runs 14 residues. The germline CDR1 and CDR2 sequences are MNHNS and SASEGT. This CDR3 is CASSPRGGADTQYF. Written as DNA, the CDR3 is TGTGCCAGCAGCCCGAGGGGGGGGGCAGATACGCAGTATTTT.

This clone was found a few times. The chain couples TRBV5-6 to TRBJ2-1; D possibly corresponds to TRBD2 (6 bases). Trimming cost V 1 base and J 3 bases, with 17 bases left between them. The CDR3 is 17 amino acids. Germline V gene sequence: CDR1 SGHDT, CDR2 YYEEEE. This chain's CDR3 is CASSLLVGTHNYNEQFF. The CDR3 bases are TGTGCCAGCAGCTTGCTTGTAGGGACTCATAACTACAATGAGCAGTTCTTC. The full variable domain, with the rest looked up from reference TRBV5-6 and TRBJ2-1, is DAGVTQSPTHLIKTRGQQVTLRCSPKSGHDTVSWYQQALGQGPQFIFQYYEEEERQRGNFPDRFSGHQFPNYSSELNVNALLLGDSALYLCASSLLVGTHNYNEQFFGPGTRLTVL.

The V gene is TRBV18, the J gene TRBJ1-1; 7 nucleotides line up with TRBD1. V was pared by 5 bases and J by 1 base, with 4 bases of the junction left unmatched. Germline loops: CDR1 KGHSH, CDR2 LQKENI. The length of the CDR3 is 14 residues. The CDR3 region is CASSDRERNTEAFF. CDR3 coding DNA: TGTGCCAGCTCAGACAGGGAGAGGAACACTGAAGCTTTCTTT.

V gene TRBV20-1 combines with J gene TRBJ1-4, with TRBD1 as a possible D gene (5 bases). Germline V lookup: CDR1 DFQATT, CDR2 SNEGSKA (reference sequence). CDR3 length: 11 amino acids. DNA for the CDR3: TGCAGCCCAGGGAGGGGTGAAAAACTGTTTTTT. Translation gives CSPGRGEKLFF.

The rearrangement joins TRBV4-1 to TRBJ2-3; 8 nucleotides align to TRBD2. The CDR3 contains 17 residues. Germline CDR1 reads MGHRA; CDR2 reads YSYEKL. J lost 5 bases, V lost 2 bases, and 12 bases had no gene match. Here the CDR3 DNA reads TGCGCCAGCAGCCAAAGTCCGGTAGCGGGGAACAGAGATACGCAGTATTTT. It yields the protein CASSQSPVAGNRDTQYF.

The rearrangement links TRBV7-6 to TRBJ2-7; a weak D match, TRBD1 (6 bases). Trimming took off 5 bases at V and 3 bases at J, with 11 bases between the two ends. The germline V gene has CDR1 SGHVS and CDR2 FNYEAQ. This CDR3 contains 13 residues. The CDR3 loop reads CASSAQGGYEQYF. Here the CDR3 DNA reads TGTGCCAGCAGCGCCCAAGGGGGCTACGAGCAGTACTTC.

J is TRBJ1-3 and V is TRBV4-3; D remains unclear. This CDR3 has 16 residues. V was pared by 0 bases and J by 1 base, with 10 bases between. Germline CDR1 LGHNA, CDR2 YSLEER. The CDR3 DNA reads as TGCGCCAGCAGCCAAGATCTACTTCTGTCTGGAAACACCATATATTTT. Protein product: CASSQDLLLSGNTIYF.

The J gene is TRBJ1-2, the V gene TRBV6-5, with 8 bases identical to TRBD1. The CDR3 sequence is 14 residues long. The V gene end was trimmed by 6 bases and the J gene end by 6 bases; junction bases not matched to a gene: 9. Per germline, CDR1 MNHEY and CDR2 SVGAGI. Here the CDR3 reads CASRPGGTENGYTF. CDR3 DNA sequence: TGTGCCAGCAGACCAGGGGGCACTGAGAATGGCTACACCTTC.

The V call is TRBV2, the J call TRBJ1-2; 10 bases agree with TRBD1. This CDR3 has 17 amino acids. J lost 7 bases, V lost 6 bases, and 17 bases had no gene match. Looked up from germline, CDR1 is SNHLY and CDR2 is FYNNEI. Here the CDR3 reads CASSVTGQGKARGGYTF. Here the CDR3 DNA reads TGTGCCAGCAGCGTAACGGGACAGGGGAAGGCCCGGGGTGGCTACACCTTC.

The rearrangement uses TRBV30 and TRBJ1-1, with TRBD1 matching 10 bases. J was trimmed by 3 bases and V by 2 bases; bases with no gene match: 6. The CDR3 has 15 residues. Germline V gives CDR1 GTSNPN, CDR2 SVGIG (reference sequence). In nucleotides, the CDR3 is TGTGCCTGGAGTTCCGACAGGGGGCCCGACACTGAAGCTTTCTTT. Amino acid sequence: CAWSSDRGPDTEAFF.

The CDR3 here is CASSLTQGQETQYF. Written as DNA, the CDR3 is TGCGCCAGCAGCCTAACACAGGGCCAAGAGACCCAGTACTTC. The chain uses TRBV4-1 and TRBJ2-5, with a weak D call TRBD1 (6 bases). Trimming removed 4 bases at V and 1 base at J, with 10 bases between. From germline, CDR1 is MGHRA and CDR2 YSYEKL. The CDR3 length is 14 residues.

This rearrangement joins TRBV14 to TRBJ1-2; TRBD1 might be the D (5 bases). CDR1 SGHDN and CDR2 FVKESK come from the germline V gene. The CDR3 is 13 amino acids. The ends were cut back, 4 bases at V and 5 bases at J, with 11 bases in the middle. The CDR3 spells CASSPGMRYGYTF. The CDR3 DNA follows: TGTGCCAGCAGCCCAGGGATGCGATATGGCTACACCTTC. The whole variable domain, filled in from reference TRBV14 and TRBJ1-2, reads EAGVTQFPSHSVIEKGQTVTLRCDPISGHDNLYWYRRVMGKEIKFLLHFVKESKQDESGMPNNRFLAERTGGTYSTLKVQPAELEDSGVYFCASSPGMRYGYTFGSGTRLTVV.

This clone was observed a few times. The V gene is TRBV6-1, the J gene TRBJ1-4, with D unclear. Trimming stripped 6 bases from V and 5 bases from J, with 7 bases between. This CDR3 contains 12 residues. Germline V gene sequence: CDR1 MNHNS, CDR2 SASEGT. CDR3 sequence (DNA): TGTGCCAGCAGAAACTCGAATGAAAAACTGTTTTTT. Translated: CASRNSNEKLFF.

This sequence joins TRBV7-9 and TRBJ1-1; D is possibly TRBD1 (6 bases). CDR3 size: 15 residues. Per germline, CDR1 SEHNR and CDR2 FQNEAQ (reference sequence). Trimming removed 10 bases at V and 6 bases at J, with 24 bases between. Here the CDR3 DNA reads TGTGCCACTTACGGCGCCGTTACAGGGTACTCTGAAGCTTTCTTT. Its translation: CATYGAVTGYSEAFF.

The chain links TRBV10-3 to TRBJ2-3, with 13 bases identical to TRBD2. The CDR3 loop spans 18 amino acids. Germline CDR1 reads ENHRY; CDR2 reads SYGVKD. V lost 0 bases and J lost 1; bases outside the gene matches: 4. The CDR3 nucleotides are TGTGCCATCAGTGAGTCGGCCGGGACTAGCGGGGGCACAGATACGCAGTATTTT. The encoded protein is CAISESAGTSGGTDTQYF.